A selection of T cell receptor beta chains follows, all from one sample in a study of blood T cells in healthy people across ages. TCRdb used MiXCR to reprocess the 5' RACE reads, holding one entry per CDR3 protein. The sample lists fewer than 1 million distinct CDR3 sequences; roughly 44% were seen once. The sequencing input was blood. These receptors were collected from a man between 60 and 70 years old in good health. Each CDR3 is given with its conserved first and last residue. The D gene is left open where the match is weak. Some rows mark clone size as missing; the rest say once, few, many or name a class of expanded clone.

d_gene: NA; abundance: NA; j_gene: TRBJ2-5; v_gene: TRBV7-3; CDR3nt: TGTGCCAGCAGCTTAAATCCCGGGGGATGGCAGACCCAGTACTTC; CDR3aa: CASSLNPGGWQTQYF
d_gene: NA; abundance: NA; j_gene: TRBJ2-5; v_gene: TRBV10-2; CDR3nt: TGCGCCAGCAGCAGAGTGGGGGACCAGTACGAGGCCCAGTACTTC; CDR3aa: CASSRVGDQYEAQYF
d_gene: NA; abundance: NA; j_gene: TRBJ2-1; v_gene: TRBV12-3/TRBV12-4; CDR3nt: TGTGCCAGCAGAGCCGGGATTTACGAGCAGTTCTTC; CDR3aa: CASRAGIYEQFF
d_gene: TRBD1; abundance: NA; j_gene: TRBJ1-1; v_gene: TRBV5-6; CDR3nt: TGTGCCAGCAGCTGGGACAGGGGCAGGAACACTGAAGCTTTCTTT; CDR3aa: CASSWDRGRNTEAFF
d_gene: NA; abundance: NA; j_gene: TRBJ2-5; v_gene: TRBV6-2/TRBV6-3; CDR3nt: TGTGCCAGCAGTTACCCAACTACTCAAGAGACCCAGTACTTC; CDR3aa: CASSYPTTQETQYF
d_gene: NA; abundance: NA; j_gene: TRBJ2-5; v_gene: TRBV12-3/TRBV12-4; CDR3nt: TGTGCCAGCAGTCCCGACTACAAGCAGTACTTC; CDR3aa: CASSPDYKQYF
d_gene: NA; abundance: NA; j_gene: TRBJ2-7; v_gene: TRBV20-1; CDR3nt: TGCAGTGCCAAAGGTGGGGCCAGCTCCTACGAGCAGTACTTC; CDR3aa: CSAKGGASSYEQYF
d_gene: NA; abundance: NA; j_gene: TRBJ1-1; v_gene: TRBV9; CDR3nt: TGTGCCAGCAGCGTACGGGACGTCGTGAACACTGAAGCTTTCTTT; CDR3aa: CASSVRDVVNTEAFF
d_gene: NA; abundance: NA; j_gene: TRBJ2-5; v_gene: TRBV7-9; CDR3nt: TGTGCCAGCAGTCAGGACGGGCAGGGAGTAGAAGAGACCCAGTACTTC; CDR3aa: CASSQDGQGVEETQYF
d_gene: NA; abundance: few; j_gene: TRBJ2-7; v_gene: TRBV12-3/TRBV12-4; CDR3nt: TGTGCCAGCAGTCCCAGAGTGGGCGCTAGTTACGAGCAGTACTTC; CDR3aa: CASSPRVGASYEQYF
d_gene: NA; abundance: few; j_gene: TRBJ1-5; v_gene: TRBV5-5; CDR3nt: TGTGCCAGCAGCTTGGAGCGAACGAAGGGGGATAATCAGCCCCAGCATTTT; CDR3aa: CASSLERTKGDNQPQHF
d_gene: NA; abundance: once; j_gene: TRBJ1-4; v_gene: TRBV6-5; CDR3nt: TGTGCCAGCAGTTACTCGCGTACGGGCCCGACGTATGAAAATGAAAAACTGTTTTTT; CDR3aa: CASSYSRTGPTYENEKLFF
d_gene: NA; abundance: NA; j_gene: TRBJ2-1; v_gene: TRBV20-1; CDR3nt: TGCAGTGCTGCAAGGCCTCAGGGTGAGCAGTTCTTC; CDR3aa: CSAARPQGEQFF
d_gene: NA; abundance: NA; j_gene: TRBJ2-3; v_gene: TRBV10-3; CDR3nt: TGTGCCATCAGTGAGTCTGGATTCGGTACGCAGTATTTC; CDR3aa: CAISESGFGTQYF
d_gene: NA; abundance: few; j_gene: TRBJ1-2; v_gene: TRBV12-3/TRBV12-4; CDR3nt: TGTGCCAGCAGAGGCCAGTATTATGGCTACACCTTC; CDR3aa: CASRGQYYGYTF
d_gene: TRBD2; abundance: NA; j_gene: TRBJ2-3; v_gene: TRBV11-2; CDR3nt: TGTGCCAGCAGCTCCTGGACTAGCGGGGGTAATGGGAATACGCAGTATTTT; CDR3aa: CASSSWTSGGNGNTQYF
d_gene: TRBD1; abundance: NA; j_gene: TRBJ2-5; v_gene: TRBV7-9; CDR3nt: TGTGCCAGCAGCTTGTCGGGACAGGGGGAAGGAGAGACCCAGTACTTC; CDR3aa: CASSLSGQGEGETQYF
d_gene: TRBD2; abundance: once; j_gene: TRBJ2-7; v_gene: TRBV5-1; CDR3nt: TGCACCAGCAGCTTGAGTAGCGGGGAATCCTACGAGCAGTACTTC; CDR3aa: CTSSLSSGESYEQYF
d_gene: NA; abundance: NA; j_gene: TRBJ1-4; v_gene: TRBV3-1; CDR3nt: TGTGCCAGCAGCCATCCTTCTACAACTAATGAAAAACTGTTTTTT; CDR3aa: CASSHPSTTNEKLFF
d_gene: NA; abundance: few; j_gene: TRBJ2-5; v_gene: TRBV20-1; CDR3nt: TGCAGTGCCACCGGGGCCCAAGAGACCCAGTACTTC; CDR3aa: CSATGAQETQYF
d_gene: TRBD2; abundance: many; j_gene: TRBJ2-7; v_gene: TRBV11-2; CDR3nt: TGTGCCAGCAGCCGCGGGACTAGCGGGGGAACGAGCTCCTACGAGCAGTACTTC; CDR3aa: CASSRGTSGGTSSYEQYF
d_gene: TRBD2; abundance: few; j_gene: TRBJ2-1; v_gene: TRBV6-2/TRBV6-3; CDR3nt: TGTGCCAGCAGCAACAGCGGGGGGGCCCACAATGAGCAGTTCTTC; CDR3aa: CASSNSGGAHNEQFF
d_gene: NA; abundance: NA; j_gene: TRBJ2-3; v_gene: TRBV20-1; CDR3nt: TGCAGTGCTAGAGCGGAGCTTCGGGCAGATACGCAGTATTTT; CDR3aa: CSARAELRADTQYF
d_gene: NA; abundance: few; j_gene: TRBJ2-7; v_gene: TRBV7-2; CDR3nt: TGTGCCAGCAGCTTAGTGGGTCTCACAGGTACATCCCACGAGCAGTACTTC; CDR3aa: CASSLVGLTGTSHEQYF
d_gene: NA; abundance: NA; j_gene: TRBJ1-2; v_gene: TRBV19; CDR3nt: TGTGCCAGTAGTCAACCTCGACAGCAAATCTATGGCTACACCTTC; CDR3aa: CASSQPRQQIYGYTF
d_gene: TRBD2; abundance: NA; j_gene: TRBJ2-7; v_gene: TRBV2; CDR3nt: TGTGCCAGCAAAGGACTAGCGGGGGGTGTGTCCTACGAGCAGTACTTC; CDR3aa: CASKGLAGGVSYEQYF
d_gene: TRBD1; abundance: many; j_gene: TRBJ1-4; v_gene: TRBV23-1; CDR3nt: TGCGCCAGCAGTCAAGAGCCGCCGAGGGACAGGGATATCCCGGCAACTAATGAAAAACTGTTTTTT; CDR3aa: CASSQEPPRDRDIPATNEKLFF
d_gene: NA; abundance: NA; j_gene: TRBJ2-5; v_gene: TRBV7-9; CDR3nt: TGTGCCAGCAGCTCCAGACTACCTAAAGAGACCCAGTACTTC; CDR3aa: CASSSRLPKETQYF
d_gene: TRBD1; abundance: once; j_gene: TRBJ1-5; v_gene: TRBV24-1; CDR3nt: TGTGCCACGGGGGACAGGGCTTCCAATCAGCCCCAGCATTTT; CDR3aa: CATGDRASNQPQHF
d_gene: NA; abundance: NA; j_gene: TRBJ1-2; v_gene: TRBV29-1; CDR3nt: TGCAGCGTTACCTTCTCTAACTATGGCGACACCTTC; CDR3aa: CSVTFSNYGDTF
d_gene: TRBD1; abundance: NA; j_gene: TRBJ2-6; v_gene: TRBV7-9; CDR3nt: TGTGCCAGCAGCTTAGCGGGACAGCTATACTCTGGGGCCAACGTCCTGACTTTC; CDR3aa: CASSLAGQLYSGANVLTF
d_gene: TRBD1; abundance: NA; j_gene: TRBJ2-7; v_gene: TRBV28; CDR3nt: TGTGCCACCAACCCGGAAACAGGGGTCCACGAGCAGTACTTC; CDR3aa: CATNPETGVHEQYF
d_gene: NA; abundance: many; j_gene: TRBJ2-5; v_gene: TRBV12-3/TRBV12-4; CDR3nt: TGTGCCAGCAGCGAGGGTCTTCAAGAGACCCAGTACTTC; CDR3aa: CASSEGLQETQYF
d_gene: NA; abundance: NA; j_gene: TRBJ1-4; v_gene: TRBV5-1; CDR3nt: TGCGCCAGTAGCTTGCGAGGGGACGCAACTAATGAAAAACTGTTTTTT; CDR3aa: CASSLRGDATNEKLFF
d_gene: TRBD1; abundance: NA; j_gene: TRBJ1-1; v_gene: TRBV12-3/TRBV12-4; CDR3nt: TGTGCCGACCAAGGACAGGGGTCCACTGAAGCTTTCTTT; CDR3aa: CADQGQGSTEAFF
d_gene: NA; abundance: NA; j_gene: TRBJ2-5; v_gene: TRBV20-1; CDR3nt: TGCAGTGCTAGAGATTTGTGGGTTCAAGAGACCCAGTACTTC; CDR3aa: CSARDLWVQETQYF
d_gene: NA; abundance: few; j_gene: TRBJ2-7; v_gene: TRBV24-1; CDR3nt: TGTGCCACCAGTGATTTGACCCTTTACGAGCAGTACTTC; CDR3aa: CATSDLTLYEQYF
d_gene: NA; abundance: once; j_gene: TRBJ1-5; v_gene: TRBV3-1; CDR3nt: TGTGCCAGCAGCCAAGATCCCAGGGAACCCCAGCATTTT; CDR3aa: CASSQDPREPQHF
d_gene: NA; abundance: NA; j_gene: TRBJ2-7; v_gene: TRBV3-1; CDR3nt: TGTGCCAGCAGCCACCCGGTCAGATCCTACGAGCAGTACTTC; CDR3aa: CASSHPVRSYEQYF
d_gene: TRBD2; abundance: few; j_gene: TRBJ2-5; v_gene: TRBV7-2; CDR3nt: TGTGCCAGCAGCTCCGCGGGAGGGAAAGAGACCCAGTACTTC; CDR3aa: CASSSAGGKETQYF
d_gene: TRBD1; abundance: NA; j_gene: TRBJ2-2; v_gene: TRBV6-6; CDR3nt: TGTGCTAGCAGTTACGAAGGGACAGAGACCGGGGAGCTGTTTTTT; CDR3aa: CASSYEGTETGELFF
d_gene: NA; abundance: NA; j_gene: TRBJ1-5; v_gene: TRBV2; CDR3nt: TGTGCCAGCAAGGGCGGAGGGTCCACCAATCAGCCCCAGCATTTT; CDR3aa: CASKGGGSTNQPQHF
d_gene: NA; abundance: NA; j_gene: TRBJ2-3; v_gene: TRBV3-1; CDR3nt: TGTGCCAGCACGGGACCTATCACAGATACGCAGTATTTT; CDR3aa: CASTGPITDTQYF
d_gene: TRBD1; abundance: NA; j_gene: TRBJ2-3; v_gene: TRBV11-2; CDR3nt: TGTGCCAGCAGCTTAGGGGGGACAGGATCAGATACGCAGTATTTT; CDR3aa: CASSLGGTGSDTQYF
d_gene: NA; abundance: NA; j_gene: TRBJ1-2; v_gene: TRBV20-1; CDR3nt: TGCAGTGCCCCCACAGTCTTCGGCTATGGCTACACCTTC; CDR3aa: CSAPTVFGYGYTF
d_gene: TRBD2; abundance: NA; j_gene: TRBJ2-1; v_gene: TRBV7-9; CDR3nt: TGTGCCAGCCCCCACCCCGGACTAGCCCCTTTCCGCGAGCAGTTCTTC; CDR3aa: CASPHPGLAPFREQFF
d_gene: TRBD1; abundance: NA; j_gene: TRBJ1-1; v_gene: TRBV5-1; CDR3nt: TGCGCCAGCAGCAACAGGGGGCTGAACACTGAAGCTTTCTTT; CDR3aa: CASSNRGLNTEAFF
d_gene: TRBD2; abundance: few; j_gene: TRBJ2-7; v_gene: TRBV5-1; CDR3nt: TGCGCCAGCAGCTCCGTCCACGGGGGGGCCTACAATGAGCAGTACTTC; CDR3aa: CASSSVHGGAYNEQYF